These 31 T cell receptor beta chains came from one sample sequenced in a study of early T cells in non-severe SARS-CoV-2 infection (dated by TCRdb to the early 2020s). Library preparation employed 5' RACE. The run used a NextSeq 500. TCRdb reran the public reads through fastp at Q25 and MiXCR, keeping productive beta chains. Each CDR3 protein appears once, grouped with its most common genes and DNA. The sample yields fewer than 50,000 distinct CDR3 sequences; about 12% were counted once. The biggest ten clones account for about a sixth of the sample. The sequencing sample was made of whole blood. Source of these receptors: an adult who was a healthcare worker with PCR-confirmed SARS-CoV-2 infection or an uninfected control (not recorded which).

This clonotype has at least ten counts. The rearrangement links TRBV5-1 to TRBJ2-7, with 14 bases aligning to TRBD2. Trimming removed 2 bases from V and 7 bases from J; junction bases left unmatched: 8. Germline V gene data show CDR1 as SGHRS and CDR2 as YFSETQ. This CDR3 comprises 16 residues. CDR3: CASSLTGTSGRREQYF. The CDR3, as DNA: TGCGCCAGCAGCTTAACCGGGACTAGCGGGAGACGTGAGCAGTACTTC.

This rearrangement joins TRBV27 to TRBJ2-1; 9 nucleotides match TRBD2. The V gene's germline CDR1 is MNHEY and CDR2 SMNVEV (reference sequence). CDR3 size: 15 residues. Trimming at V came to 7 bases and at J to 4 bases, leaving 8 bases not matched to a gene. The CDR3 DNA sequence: TGTGCCAGCAACCCCGGACTAGCGCGATACAATGAGCAGTTCTTC. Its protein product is CASNPGLARYNEQFF.

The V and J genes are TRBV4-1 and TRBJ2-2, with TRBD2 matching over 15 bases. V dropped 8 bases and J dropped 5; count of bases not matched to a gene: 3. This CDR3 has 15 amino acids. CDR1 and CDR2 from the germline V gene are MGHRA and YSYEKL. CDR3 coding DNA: TGCGCCAGCCGGACTAGCGGGAGGGAAACCGGGGAGCTGTTTTTT. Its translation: CASRTSGRETGELFF.

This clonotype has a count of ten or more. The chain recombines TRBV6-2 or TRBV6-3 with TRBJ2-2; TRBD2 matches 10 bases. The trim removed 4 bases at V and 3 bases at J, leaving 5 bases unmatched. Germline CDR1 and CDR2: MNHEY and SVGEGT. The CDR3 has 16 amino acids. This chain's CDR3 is CASSLAGGPYTGELFF. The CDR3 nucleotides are TGTGCCAGCAGTTTAGCGGGAGGACCCTACACCGGGGAGCTGTTTTTT.

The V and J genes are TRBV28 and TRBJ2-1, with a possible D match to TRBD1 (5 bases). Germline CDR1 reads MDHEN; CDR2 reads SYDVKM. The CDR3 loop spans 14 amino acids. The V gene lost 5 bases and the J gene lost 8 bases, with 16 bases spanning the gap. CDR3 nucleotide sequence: TGTGCCAGCAGTACCACAACAGGACGGGATGAGCAGTTCTTC. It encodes CASSTTTGRDEQFF.

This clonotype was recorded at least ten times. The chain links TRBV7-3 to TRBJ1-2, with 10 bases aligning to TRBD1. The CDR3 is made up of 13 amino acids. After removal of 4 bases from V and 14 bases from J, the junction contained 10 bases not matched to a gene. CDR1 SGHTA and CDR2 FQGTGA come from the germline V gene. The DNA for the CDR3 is TGTGCCAGCAGCTCCGGGACAGGGGATGTTTATACCTTC. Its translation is CASSSGTGDVYTF.

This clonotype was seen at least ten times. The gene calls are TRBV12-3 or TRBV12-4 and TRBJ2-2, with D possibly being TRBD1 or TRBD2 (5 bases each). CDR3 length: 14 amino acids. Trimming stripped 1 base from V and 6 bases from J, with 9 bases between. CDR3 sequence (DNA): TGTGCCAGCAGTTTAGTGCAGGGAGCCGGGGAGCTGTTTTTT. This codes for CASSLVQGAGELFF.

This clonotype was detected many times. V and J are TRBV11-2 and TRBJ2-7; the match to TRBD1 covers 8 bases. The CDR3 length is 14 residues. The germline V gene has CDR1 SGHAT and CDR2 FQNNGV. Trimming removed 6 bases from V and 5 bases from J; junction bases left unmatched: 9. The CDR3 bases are TGTGCCAGCAGACGACAGGGGACTTCCAACGAGCAGTACTTC. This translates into CASRRQGTSNEQYF.

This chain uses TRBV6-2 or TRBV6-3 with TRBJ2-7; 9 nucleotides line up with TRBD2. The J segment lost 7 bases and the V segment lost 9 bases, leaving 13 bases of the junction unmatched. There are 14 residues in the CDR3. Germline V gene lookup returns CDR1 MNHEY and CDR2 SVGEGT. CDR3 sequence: CASFPSGTTGEQYF. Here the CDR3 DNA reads TGTGCCAGTTTCCCTAGCGGGACCACCGGGGAGCAGTACTTC.

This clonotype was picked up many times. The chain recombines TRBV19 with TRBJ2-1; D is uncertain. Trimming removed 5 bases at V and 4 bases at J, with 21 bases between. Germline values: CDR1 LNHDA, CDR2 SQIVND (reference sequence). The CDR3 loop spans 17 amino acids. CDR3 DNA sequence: TGTGCCAGTAGTTCGGGCGCCGGAGTGGGTAGATACAATGAGCAGTTCTTC. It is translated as CASSSGAGVGRYNEQFF. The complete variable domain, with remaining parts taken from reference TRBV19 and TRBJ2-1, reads DGGITQSPKYLFRKEGQNVTLSCEQNLNHDAMYWYRQDPGQGLRLIYYSQIVNDFQKGDIAEGYSVSREKKESFPLTVTSAQKNPTAFYLCASSSGAGVGRYNEQFFGPGTRLTVL.

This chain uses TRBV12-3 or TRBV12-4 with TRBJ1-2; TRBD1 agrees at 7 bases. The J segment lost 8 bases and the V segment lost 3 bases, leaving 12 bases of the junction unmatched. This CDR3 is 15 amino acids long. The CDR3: CASSLGIRTGQGYTF. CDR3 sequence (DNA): TGTGCCAGCAGTTTGGGGATCCGGACAGGTCAGGGCTACACCTTC.

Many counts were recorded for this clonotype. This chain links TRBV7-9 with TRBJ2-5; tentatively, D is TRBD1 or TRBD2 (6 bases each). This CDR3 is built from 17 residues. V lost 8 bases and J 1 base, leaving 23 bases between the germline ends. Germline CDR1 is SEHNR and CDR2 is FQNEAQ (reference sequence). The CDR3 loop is CASASRGGGRGQETQYF. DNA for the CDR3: TGTGCCAGCGCTTCCAGAGGGGGAGGAAGAGGCCAAGAGACCCAGTACTTC. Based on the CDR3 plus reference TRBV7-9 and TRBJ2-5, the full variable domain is DTGVSQNPRHKITKRGQNVTFRCDPISEHNRLYWYRQTLGQGPEFLTYFQNEAQLEKSRLLSDRFSAERPKGSFSTLEIQRTEQGDSAMYLCASASRGGGRGQETQYFGPGTRLLVL.

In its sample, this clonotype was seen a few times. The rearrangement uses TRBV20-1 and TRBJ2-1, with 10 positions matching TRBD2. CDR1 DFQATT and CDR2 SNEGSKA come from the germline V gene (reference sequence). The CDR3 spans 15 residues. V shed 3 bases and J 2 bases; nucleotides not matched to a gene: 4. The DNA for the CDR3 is TGCAGTGCTAGGCTAGCGGGAGTCACCTACAATGAGCAGTTCTTC. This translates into CSARLAGVTYNEQFF.

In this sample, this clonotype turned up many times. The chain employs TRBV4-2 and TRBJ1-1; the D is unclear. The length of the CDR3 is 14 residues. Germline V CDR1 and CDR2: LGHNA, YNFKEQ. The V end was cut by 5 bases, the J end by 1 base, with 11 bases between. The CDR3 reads CASSVGHANTEAFF. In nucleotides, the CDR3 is TGTGCCAGCAGCGTAGGGCATGCGAACACTGAAGCTTTCTTT.

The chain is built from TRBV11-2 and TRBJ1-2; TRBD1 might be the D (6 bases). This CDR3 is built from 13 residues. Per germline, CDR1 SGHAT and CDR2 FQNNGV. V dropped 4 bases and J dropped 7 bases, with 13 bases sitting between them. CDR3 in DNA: TGTGCCAGCAGCTCAAGGGGGGCTTCTGGCTACACCTTC. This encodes CASSSRGASGYTF.

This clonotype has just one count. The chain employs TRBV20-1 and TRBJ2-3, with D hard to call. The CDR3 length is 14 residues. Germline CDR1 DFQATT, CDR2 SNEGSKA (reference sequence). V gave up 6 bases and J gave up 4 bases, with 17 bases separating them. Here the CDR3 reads CSASEANAPDTQYF. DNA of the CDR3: TGCAGTGCCAGTGAGGCTAATGCCCCAGATACGCAGTATTTT.

The CDR3, as DNA: TGTGCCACCAGTGCGACAGGGGGCCTAGGTACGCAGTATTTT. Translation gives CATSATGGLGTQYF. The chain combines TRBV24-1 with TRBJ2-3, with 10 bases aligning to TRBD1. The CDR3 extends over 14 amino acids. V trimming: 5 bases; J trimming: 8 bases; junction bases outside the gene matches: 6. Germline values: CDR1 KGHDR, CDR2 SFDVKD.

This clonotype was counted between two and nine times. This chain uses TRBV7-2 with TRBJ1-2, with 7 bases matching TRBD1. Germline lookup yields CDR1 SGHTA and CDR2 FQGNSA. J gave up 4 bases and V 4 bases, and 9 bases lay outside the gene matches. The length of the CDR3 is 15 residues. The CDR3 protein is CASSSTGPGLYGYTF. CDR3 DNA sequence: TGTGCCAGCAGCTCGACAGGGCCCGGGCTCTATGGCTACACCTTC.

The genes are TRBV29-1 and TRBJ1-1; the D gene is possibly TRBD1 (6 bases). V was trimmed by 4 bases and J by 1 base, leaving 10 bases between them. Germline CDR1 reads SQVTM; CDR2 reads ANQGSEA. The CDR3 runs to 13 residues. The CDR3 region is CSVVGGQNTEAFF. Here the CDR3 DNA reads TGCAGCGTTGTTGGGGGGCAGAACACTGAAGCTTTCTTT. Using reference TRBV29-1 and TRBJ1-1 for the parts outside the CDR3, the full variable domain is SAVISQKPSRDICQRGTSLTIQCQVDSQVTMMFWYRQQPGQSLTLIATANQGSEATYESGFVIDKFPISRPNLTFSTLTVSNMSPEDSSIYLCSVVGGQNTEAFFGQGTRLTVV.

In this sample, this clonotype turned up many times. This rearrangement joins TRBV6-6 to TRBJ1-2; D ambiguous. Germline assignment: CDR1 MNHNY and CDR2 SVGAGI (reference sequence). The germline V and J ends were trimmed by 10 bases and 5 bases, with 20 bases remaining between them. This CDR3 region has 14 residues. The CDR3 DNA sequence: TGTGCCACACAACTCAGCGTCGGGGAGTATGGCTACACCTTC. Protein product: CATQLSVGEYGYTF.

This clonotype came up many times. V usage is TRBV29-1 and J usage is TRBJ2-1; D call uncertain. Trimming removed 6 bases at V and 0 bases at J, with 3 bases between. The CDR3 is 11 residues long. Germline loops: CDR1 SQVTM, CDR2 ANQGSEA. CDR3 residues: CSVRSYNEQFF. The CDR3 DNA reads TGCAGCGTCCGCTCCTACAATGAGCAGTTCTTC.

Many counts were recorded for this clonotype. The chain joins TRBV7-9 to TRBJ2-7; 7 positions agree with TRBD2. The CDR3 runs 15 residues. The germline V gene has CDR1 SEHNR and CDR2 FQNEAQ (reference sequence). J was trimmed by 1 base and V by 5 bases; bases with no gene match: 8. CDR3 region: CASSHALARSYEQYF. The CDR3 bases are TGTGCCAGCAGCCACGCACTAGCGAGATCCTACGAGCAGTACTTC. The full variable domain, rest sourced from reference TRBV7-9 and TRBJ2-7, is DTGVSQNPRHKITKRGQNVTFRCDPISEHNRLYWYRQTLGQGPEFLTYFQNEAQLEKSRLLSDRFSAERPKGSFSTLEIQRTEQGDSAMYLCASSHALARSYEQYFGPGTRLTVT.

The CDR3 region is CASSKGKLGGRADTQYF. For the CDR3, the DNA is TGTGCCAGCAGCAAGGGAAAGCTCGGGGGTCGGGCAGATACGCAGTATTTT. This chain links TRBV21-1 with TRBJ2-3; the D segment call TRBD1 is taken from the table without a DNA check. TRBV21-1 is designated a pseudogene. CDR3 length equals 17 residues.

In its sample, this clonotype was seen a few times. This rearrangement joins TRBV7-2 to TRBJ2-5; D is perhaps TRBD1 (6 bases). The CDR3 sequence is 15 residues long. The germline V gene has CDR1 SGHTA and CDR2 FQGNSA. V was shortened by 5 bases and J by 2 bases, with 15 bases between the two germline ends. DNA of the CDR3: TGTGCCAGCAGCCTCCACGGACAGATTCAAGAGACCCAGTACTTC. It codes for CASSLHGQIQETQYF.

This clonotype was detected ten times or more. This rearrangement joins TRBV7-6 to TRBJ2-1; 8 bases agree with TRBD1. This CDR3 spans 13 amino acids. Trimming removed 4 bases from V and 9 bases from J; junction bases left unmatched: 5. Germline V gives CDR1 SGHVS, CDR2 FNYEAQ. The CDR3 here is CASSYQQGGEQFF. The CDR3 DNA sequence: TGTGCCAGCAGCTACCAACAGGGGGGTGAGCAGTTCTTC.

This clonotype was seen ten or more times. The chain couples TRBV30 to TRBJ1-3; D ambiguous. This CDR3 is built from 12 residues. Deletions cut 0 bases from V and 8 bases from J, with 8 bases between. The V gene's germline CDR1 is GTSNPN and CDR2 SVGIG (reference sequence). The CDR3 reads CAWSVAGDTIYF. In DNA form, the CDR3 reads TGTGCCTGGAGTGTCGCCGGTGACACCATATATTTT.

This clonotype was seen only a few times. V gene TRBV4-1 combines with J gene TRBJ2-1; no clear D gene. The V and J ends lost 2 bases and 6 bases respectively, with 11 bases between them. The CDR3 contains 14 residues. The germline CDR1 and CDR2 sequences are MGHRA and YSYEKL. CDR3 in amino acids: CASSQQHLLNEQFF. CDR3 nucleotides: TGCGCCAGCAGCCAACAACACTTACTCAATGAGCAGTTCTTC.

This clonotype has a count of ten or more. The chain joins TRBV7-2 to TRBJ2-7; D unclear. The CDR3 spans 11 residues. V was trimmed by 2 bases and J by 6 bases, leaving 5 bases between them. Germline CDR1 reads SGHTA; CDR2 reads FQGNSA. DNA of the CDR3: TGTGCCAGCAGCTTACGCTCCGAGCAGTACTTC. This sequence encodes CASSLRSEQYF.

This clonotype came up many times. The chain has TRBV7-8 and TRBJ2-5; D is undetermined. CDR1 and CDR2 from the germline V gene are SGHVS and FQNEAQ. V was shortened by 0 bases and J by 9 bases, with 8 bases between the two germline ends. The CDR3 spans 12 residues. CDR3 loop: CASSLARTAQYF. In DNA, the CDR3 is TGTGCCAGCAGCTTAGCACGGACGGCCCAGTACTTC.

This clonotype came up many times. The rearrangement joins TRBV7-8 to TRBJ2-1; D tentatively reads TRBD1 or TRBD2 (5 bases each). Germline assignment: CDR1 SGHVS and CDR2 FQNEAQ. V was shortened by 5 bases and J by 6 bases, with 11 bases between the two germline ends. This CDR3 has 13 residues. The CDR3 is CASSKGTINEQFF. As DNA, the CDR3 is TGTGCCAGCAGCAAAGGGACCATCAATGAGCAGTTCTTC.

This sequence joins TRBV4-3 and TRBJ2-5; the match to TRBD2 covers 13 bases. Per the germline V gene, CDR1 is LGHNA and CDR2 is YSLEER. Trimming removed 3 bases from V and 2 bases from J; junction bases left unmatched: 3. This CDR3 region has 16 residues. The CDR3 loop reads CASSQTGLAGQETQYF. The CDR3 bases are TGCGCCAGCAGCCAGACGGGACTAGCGGGACAAGAGACCCAGTACTTC.